The 31 T cell receptor beta chains below all came from one sample that was sequenced in a study of blood T cells in healthy people across ages (dated by TCRdb to 2014 to 2015). Library construction relied on 5' RACE. Sequencer: Illumina HiSeq 2500. A second PCR of roughly 7 to 11 cycles was performed with a sample-barcoded 5' primer and a J-beta primer mix. TCRdb trimmed public reads at Q25 via fastp, called clones via MiXCR and kept in-frame beta chains. Entries that share a CDR3 protein sequence are merged under the most common genes and DNA. The sample profile shows about 1 million distinct CDR3 sequences; 20% to 25% of them were found once. Less than 0.85% of the sample comes from the top ten. Separately, the same data were catalogued under a study of T cells of mothers and their children.

The source material was blood. The receptors here all came from a girl aged 2 to 9 in good health.

Written as DNA, the CDR3 is TGTGCCAGCAGTGAAGGGGGCTGGAAAGCTTTCTTT. It codes for CASSEGGWKAFF. This rearrangement joins TRBV6-1 to TRBJ1-1; possibly TRBD1 for D (5 bases). Germline V lookup: CDR1 MNHNS, CDR2 SASEGT. Trimming removed 1 base from V and 9 bases from J, with 9 bases in between. The CDR3 is 12 residues long.

The V and J genes are TRBV4-1 and TRBJ2-3; 9 bases map to TRBD1. The CDR3 loop spans 15 amino acids. Trimming took 8 bases from V and 1 from J; bases not matched to a gene: 7. Germline CDR1 is MGHRA and CDR2 is YSYEKL. CDR3 amino acids: CASATGGAGTDTQYF. The CDR3 coding sequence is TGCGCCAGCGCTACAGGGGGCGCCGGCACAGATACGCAGTATTTT.

The chain carries TRBV10-3 and TRBJ2-1; perhaps TRBD1 as D (6 bases). The J call may be in error: the DNA end matches TRBJ2-7 better. Germline CDR1 and CDR2: ENHRY and SYGVKD. The CDR3 consists of 12 residues. CDR3 nucleotides: TGTGCCATCAGCCCCACAGGGACCGAGCAGTACTTC. This codes for CAISPTGTEQYF.

V gene TRBV5-1 combines with J gene TRBJ2-3; the D is unclear. From germline, CDR1 is SGHRS and CDR2 YFSETQ. CDR3 size: 15 residues. V was shortened by 0 bases and J by 1 base, with 9 bases between the two germline ends. This CDR3 is CASSLVPRGTDTQYF. The CDR3 DNA follows: TGCGCCAGCAGCTTGGTCCCTAGGGGCACAGATACGCAGTATTTT.

This chain connects TRBV29-1 to TRBJ1-1, with TRBD1 as a possible D gene (6 bases). Germline values: CDR1 SQVTM, CDR2 ANQGSEA. Deletions cut 7 bases from V and 10 bases from J, with 13 bases between. This CDR3 contains 10 residues. The CDR3 nucleotides are TGCAGCGGGGAAATAGGGGGAGCTTTCTTT. Translating gives CSGEIGGAFF. Based on the CDR3 plus reference TRBV29-1 and TRBJ1-1, the full variable domain is SAVISQKPSRDICQRGTSLTIQCQVDSQVTMMFWYRQQPGQSLTLIATANQGSEATYESGFVIDKFPISRPNLTFSTLTVSNMSPEDSSIYLCSGEIGGAFFGQGTRLTVV.

The chain has TRBV6-4 and TRBJ2-1; 7 nucleotides agree with TRBD2. The CDR3 is 15 amino acids. Germline V gives CDR1 MRHNA, CDR2 SNTAGT. The J segment lost 9 bases and the V segment lost 2 bases, leaving 10 bases of the junction unmatched. The CDR3 DNA reads as TGTGCCAGCAGTGACAGGGCGGGAGAGGGTAGTGAGCAGTTCTTC. Its protein product is CASSDRAGEGSEQFF.

The gene calls are TRBV6-1 and TRBJ2-1; unclear D gene. Trimming removed 3 bases at V and 9 bases at J, with 18 bases between. The CDR3 consists of 15 residues. CDR1 is MNHNS, CDR2 SASEGT, per germline. The CDR3 bases are TGTGCCAGCAGTGACCTCGGGCTTAAAGGCGCTGAGCAGTTCTTC. Its translation: CASSDLGLKGAEQFF.

This clonotype was seen only a few times. The chain carries TRBV6-1 and TRBJ2-5; D is perhaps TRBD1 (5 bases). The J call may be faulty, since TRBJ2-7 better matches the DNA end. Germline CDR1 is MNHNS and CDR2 is SASEGT. This CDR3 has 14 residues. CDR3 DNA: TGTGCCAGCAGTGACGGACAAGCTTCCTACGAGCAGTACTTC. Its translation is CASSDGQASYEQYF.

This clonotype was observed many times. The chain combines TRBV6-5 with TRBJ2-7; the match to TRBD2 covers 10 bases. Germline CDR1 MNHEY, CDR2 SVGAGI. After removal of 8 bases from V and 2 bases from J, the junction contained 3 bases not matched to a gene. The CDR3 is 13 residues long. CDR3 protein: CASGSGRAYEQYF. The CDR3 DNA reads TGTGCCAGCGGGAGCGGGAGGGCCTACGAGCAGTACTTC.

This chain connects TRBV29-1 to TRBJ2-1; D unresolved. CDR1 SQVTM and CDR2 ANQGSEA come from the germline V gene. The CDR3 loop spans 14 amino acids. V shed 4 bases and J shed 1 base, with 11 bases lying between them. CDR3 residues: CSVGGSLSYNEQFF. The DNA for the CDR3 is TGCAGCGTTGGGGGATCCCTATCCTACAATGAGCAGTTCTTC.

This chain links TRBV29-1 with TRBJ2-7, with D perhaps being TRBD1 or TRBD2 (6 bases each). This CDR3 spans 14 amino acids. Trimming pared 5 bases from V and 4 bases from J, leaving 18 bases between. Per germline, CDR1 SQVTM and CDR2 ANQGSEA. The CDR3: CSVRVNGGGYEQYF. The CDR3 nucleotides are TGCAGCGTTCGAGTTAACGGAGGGGGGTACGAGCAGTACTTC.

The rearrangement joins TRBV4-3 to TRBJ2-7; the D call may be TRBD1 or TRBD2 (5 bases each). Germline CDR1 is LGHNA and CDR2 is YSLEER. V was trimmed by 0 bases and J by 4 bases, leaving 16 bases between them. CDR3 size: 16 residues. The CDR3 nucleotides are TGCGCCAGCAGCCAAGATATTGGGGGTACGGGATACGAGCAGTACTTC. Its translation: CASSQDIGGTGYEQYF.

The CDR3 nucleotides are TGCGCCAGCAGTGAATTACGAGTTTCTGGGGCCAACGTCCTGACTTTC. It is translated as CASSELRVSGANVLTF. This chain links TRBV10-2 with TRBJ2-6; D is undetermined. CDR1 and CDR2 (germline): WSHSY, SAAADI. V was pared by 3 bases and J by 1 base, with 10 bases between. CDR3 length: 16 amino acids.

J is TRBJ1-4 and V is TRBV27; no clear D. CDR1 and CDR2 from the germline V gene are MNHEY and SMNVEV (reference sequence). V lost 3 bases and J lost 0, with 5 bases in between. There are 14 residues in the CDR3. In DNA, the CDR3 is TGTGCCAGCAGTTTCACTGCAACTAATGAAAAACTGTTTTTT. It translates to CASSFTATNEKLFF.

This clonotype was picked up a small number of times. The V call is TRBV29-1, the J call TRBJ1-2; D might be TRBD1 (5 bases). CDR3 size: 13 residues. The germline V and J ends were trimmed by 4 bases and 0 bases, with 9 bases remaining between them. Germline values: CDR1 SQVTM, CDR2 ANQGSEA. The CDR3 is CSVADSANYGYTF. The CDR3 nucleotides are TGCAGCGTTGCCGACAGCGCTAACTATGGCTACACCTTC.

This clonotype occurred once. This rearrangement joins TRBV29-1 to TRBJ2-7, with unresolved D. Germline assignment: CDR1 SQVTM and CDR2 ANQGSEA. Trimming stripped 5 bases from V and 0 bases from J, with 14 bases between. CDR3 length equals 14 residues. The CDR3 loop is CSVKRPLSSYEQYF. The CDR3 DNA reads TGCAGCGTTAAAAGGCCCCTGAGCTCCTACGAGCAGTACTTC.

This clonotype was seen only a few times. This rearrangement joins TRBV6-5 to TRBJ1-5; the match to TRBD1 covers 8 bases. The CDR3 is made up of 16 amino acids. Germline V gene lookup returns CDR1 MNHEY and CDR2 SVGAGI. Trimming took 4 bases from V and 9 from J; bases not matched to a gene: 14. This chain's CDR3 is CASSSTTGDRSRPQHF. The CDR3 DNA sequence: TGTGCCAGCAGTTCCACCACCGGGGACAGGAGTCGGCCCCAGCATTTT.

V is TRBV6-6 and J is TRBJ2-5; D is possibly TRBD2 (5 bases). The J call may be incorrect, as the DNA end agrees better with TRBJ2-7. Germline V gene data show CDR1 as MNHNY and CDR2 as SVGAGI (reference sequence). The CDR3 has 12 residues. CDR3 bases: TGTGCCAGCGGGAGCGCCTCCTACGAGCAGTACTTC. Its protein is CASGSASYEQYF.

The V and J genes are TRBV6-1 and TRBJ1-6; 7 nucleotides agree with TRBD1. J was trimmed by 10 bases and V by 2 bases; bases with no gene match: 8. This CDR3 region has 15 residues. Germline CDR1 is MNHNS and CDR2 is SASEGT. CDR3 coding DNA: TGTGCCAGCAGTGAATCCCAGGGGGTAGTCTCACCCCTCCACTTT. Translating it yields CASSESQGVVSPLHF.

The genes are TRBV6-5 and TRBJ2-1; 12 bases are shared with TRBD2. The J call is doubtful: the DNA matches TRBJ2-7 better. This CDR3 comprises 17 residues. CDR1 is MNHEY and CDR2 is SVGAGI in the germline V gene. CDR3 nucleotide sequence: TGTGCCAGCAGTTACTCCGGGACTAGCGGGTCAACCTACGAGCAGTACTTC. The encoded protein is CASSYSGTSGSTYEQYF.

The chain couples TRBV12-3 or TRBV12-4 to TRBJ2-1; tentatively, D is TRBD2 (6 bases). This CDR3 region has 13 residues. V shed 7 bases and J shed 5 bases, with 12 bases lying between them. CDR3 in DNA: TGTGCCAGCAAACGGGAGATGAACAATGAGCAGTTCTTC. Translation gives CASKREMNNEQFF.

This clonotype was detected ten times or more. This rearrangement joins TRBV12-3 or TRBV12-4 to TRBJ2-7; no clear D gene. Between the trimmed V and J ends, which lost 6 bases and 3 bases, there was a span of 9 bases. The CDR3 extends over 12 amino acids. CDR3 nucleotide sequence: TGTGCCAGCAGCTCGGACGGCTACGAGCAGTACTTC. It encodes CASSSDGYEQYF.

This clonotype was found a few times. This chain uses TRBV28 with TRBJ2-1; 7 nucleotides agree with TRBD2. The length of the CDR3 is 15 residues. Germline-derived CDR1 and CDR2 are MDHEN and SYDVKM. With 6 bases clipped from V and 4 bases from J, the junction kept 9 bases outside the gene matches. The CDR3 sequence is CASRRLAEEYNEQFF. In DNA form, the CDR3 reads TGTGCCAGCAGGCGGCTAGCGGAGGAATACAATGAGCAGTTCTTC.

The chain couples TRBV6-6 to TRBJ2-5; 11 nucleotides match TRBD2. This CDR3 spans 16 amino acids. CDR1 MNHNY and CDR2 SVGAGI come from the germline V gene (reference sequence). Losses at the gene ends were 5 bases for V and 4 bases for J; bases not matched to a gene: 9. In DNA, the CDR3 is TGTGCCAGCAGTCTCTGGACTAGCGGGCCCCCAGAGACCCAGTACTTC. Translating it yields CASSLWTSGPPETQYF.

This chain links TRBV7-2 with TRBJ2-5; D tentatively reads TRBD1 or TRBD2 (5 bases each). Germline-derived CDR1 and CDR2 are SGHTA and FQGNSA. This CDR3 contains 15 residues. The V end lost 5 bases, the J end lost 2 bases, and 15 bases lay between the germline ends. This CDR3 is CASSRRGRTQETQYF. The CDR3 DNA follows: TGTGCCAGCAGCCGCCGGGGACGGACTCAAGAGACCCAGTACTTC. Using reference TRBV7-2 and TRBJ2-5 for the parts outside the CDR3, the full variable domain is GAGVSQSPSNKVTEKGKDVELRCDPISGHTALYWYRQSLGQGLEFLIYFQGNSAPDKSGLPSDRFSAERTGGSVSTLTIQRTQQEDSAVYLCASSRRGRTQETQYFGPGTRLLVL.

The chain uses TRBV12-3 or TRBV12-4 and TRBJ2-1; tentative D call: TRBD2 (6 bases). The CDR3 is 16 residues long. Trimming cost V 5 bases and J 8 bases, with 22 bases left between them. The CDR3 loop reads CASSPHQRRGSDEQFF. The DNA of the CDR3 is TGTGCCAGCAGTCCCCATCAGCGGAGGGGAAGTGATGAGCAGTTCTTC.

This clonotype showed up just a few times. The chain employs TRBV7-2 and TRBJ2-3; unclear D gene. CDR1 is SGHTA and CDR2 is FQGNSA in the germline V gene. The CDR3 spans 15 residues. V was cut by 2 bases and J by 2 bases, with 11 bases left in between. CDR3 nucleotide sequence: TGTGCCAGCAGCTTACTAACCTTTACCACAGATACGCAGTATTTT. This gives the protein CASSLLTFTTDTQYF.

This clonotype showed up just a few times. The J gene is TRBJ2-6, the V gene TRBV28, with a tentative D call TRBD2 (6 bases). The CDR3 has 16 amino acids. Trimming removed 6 bases at V and 3 bases at J, with 15 bases between. Germline V gene sequence: CDR1 MDHEN, CDR2 SYDVKM. CDR3 protein: CASSRDFHGGANVLTF. DNA of the CDR3: TGTGCCAGCAGCAGGGACTTCCATGGTGGGGCCAACGTCCTGACTTTC.

This clonotype was recorded many times. The chain joins TRBV5-6 to TRBJ2-7; D possibly corresponds to TRBD2 (6 bases). Trimming cost V 1 base and J 5 bases, with 19 bases left between them. CDR3 size: 16 residues. Germline V CDR1 and CDR2: SGHDT, YYEEEE. The CDR3 sequence: CASSLFLSGGAHEQYF. In DNA form, the CDR3 reads TGTGCCAGCAGCTTGTTTCTTAGCGGAGGGGCCCACGAGCAGTACTTC. The complete variable domain, with remaining parts taken from reference TRBV5-6 and TRBJ2-7, reads DAGVTQSPTHLIKTRGQQVTLRCSPKSGHDTVSWYQQALGQGPQFIFQYYEEEERQRGNFPDRFSGHQFPNYSSELNVNALLLGDSALYLCASSLFLSGGAHEQYFGPGTRLTVT.

The chain employs TRBV12-3 or TRBV12-4 and TRBJ2-3; D is uncertain. CDR3 length equals 14 residues. Trimming pared 3 bases from V and 0 bases from J, leaving 7 bases between. The CDR3 region has the DNA TGTGCCAGCAGTTTTCGGAGAAGCACAGATACGCAGTATTTT. Amino acids: CASSFRRSTDTQYF.

V usage is TRBV20-1 and J usage is TRBJ1-2; 7 nucleotides match TRBD1. The V segment lost 4 bases and the J segment 7 bases; nucleotides outside the gene matches: 0. Germline V gives CDR1 DFQATT, CDR2 SNEGSKA (reference sequence). This CDR3 contains 10 residues. This chain's CDR3 is CSATGGGYTF. In DNA form, the CDR3 reads TGCAGTGCTACAGGGGGTGGCTACACCTTC.